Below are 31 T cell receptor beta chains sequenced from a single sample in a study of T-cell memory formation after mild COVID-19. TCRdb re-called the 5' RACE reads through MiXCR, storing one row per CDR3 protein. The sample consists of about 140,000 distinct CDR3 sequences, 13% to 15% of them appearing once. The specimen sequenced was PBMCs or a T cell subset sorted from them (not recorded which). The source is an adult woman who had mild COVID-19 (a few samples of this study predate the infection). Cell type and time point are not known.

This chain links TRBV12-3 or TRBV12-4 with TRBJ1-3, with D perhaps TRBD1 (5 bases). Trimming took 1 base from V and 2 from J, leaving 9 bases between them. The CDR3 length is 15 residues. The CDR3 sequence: CASSLVQAPGNTIYF. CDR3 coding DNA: TGTGCCAGCAGTTTAGTACAGGCGCCTGGAAACACCATATATTTT.

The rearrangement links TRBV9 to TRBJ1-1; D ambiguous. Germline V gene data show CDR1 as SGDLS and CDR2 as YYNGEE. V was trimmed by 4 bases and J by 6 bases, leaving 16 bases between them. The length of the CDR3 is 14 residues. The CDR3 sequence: CASSPPDGSAEAFF. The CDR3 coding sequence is TGTGCCAGCAGCCCCCCGGACGGATCGGCTGAAGCTTTCTTT.

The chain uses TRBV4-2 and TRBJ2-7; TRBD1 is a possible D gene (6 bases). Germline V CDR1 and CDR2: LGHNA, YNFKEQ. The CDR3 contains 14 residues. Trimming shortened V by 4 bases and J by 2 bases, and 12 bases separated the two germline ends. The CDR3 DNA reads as TGTGCCAGCAGCCCGCGACAGGACCCCTACGAGCAGTACTTC. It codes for CASSPRQDPYEQYF.

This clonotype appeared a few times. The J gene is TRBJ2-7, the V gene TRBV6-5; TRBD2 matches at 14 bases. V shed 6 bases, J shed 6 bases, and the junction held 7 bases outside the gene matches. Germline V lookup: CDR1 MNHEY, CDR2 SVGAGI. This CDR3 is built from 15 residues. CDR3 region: CASSPGLAGGREQYF. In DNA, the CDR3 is TGTGCCAGCAGCCCCGGACTAGCGGGAGGCCGCGAGCAGTACTTC.

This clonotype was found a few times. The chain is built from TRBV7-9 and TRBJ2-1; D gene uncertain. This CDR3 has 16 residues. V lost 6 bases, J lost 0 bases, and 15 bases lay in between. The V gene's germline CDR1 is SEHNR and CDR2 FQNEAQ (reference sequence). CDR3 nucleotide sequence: TGTGCCAGCAGTACCGTGGAGCAAATCTCCTACAATGAGCAGTTCTTC. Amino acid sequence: CASSTVEQISYNEQFF.

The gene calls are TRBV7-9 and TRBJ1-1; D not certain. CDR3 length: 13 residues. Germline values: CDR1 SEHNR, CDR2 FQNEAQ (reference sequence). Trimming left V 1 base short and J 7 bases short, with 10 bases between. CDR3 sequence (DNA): TGTGCCAGCAGCTTAGTGTCCGGAGGTGAAGCTTTCTTT. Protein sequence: CASSLVSGGEAFF.

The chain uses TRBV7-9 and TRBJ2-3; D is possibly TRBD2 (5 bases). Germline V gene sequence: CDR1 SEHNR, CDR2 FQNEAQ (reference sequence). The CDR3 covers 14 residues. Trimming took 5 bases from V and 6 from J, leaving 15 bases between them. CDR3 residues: CASSRDALRDTQYF. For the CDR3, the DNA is TGTGCCAGCAGCCGGGATGCCCTGCGGGATACGCAGTATTTT.

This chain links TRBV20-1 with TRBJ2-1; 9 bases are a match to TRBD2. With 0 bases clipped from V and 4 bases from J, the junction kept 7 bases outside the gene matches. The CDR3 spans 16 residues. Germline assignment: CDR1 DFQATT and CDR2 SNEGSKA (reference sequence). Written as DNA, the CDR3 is TGCAGTGCTAGAGAGTTGGGACTAGCCGAATACAATGAGCAGTTCTTC. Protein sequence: CSARELGLAEYNEQFF.

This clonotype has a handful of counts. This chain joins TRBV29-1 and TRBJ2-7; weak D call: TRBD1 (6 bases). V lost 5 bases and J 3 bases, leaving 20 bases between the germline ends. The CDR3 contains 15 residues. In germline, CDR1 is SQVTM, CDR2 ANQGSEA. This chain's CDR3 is CSVSTSRDTDYEQYF. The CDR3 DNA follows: TGCAGCGTTTCCACCTCCCGGGACACTGACTACGAGCAGTACTTC.

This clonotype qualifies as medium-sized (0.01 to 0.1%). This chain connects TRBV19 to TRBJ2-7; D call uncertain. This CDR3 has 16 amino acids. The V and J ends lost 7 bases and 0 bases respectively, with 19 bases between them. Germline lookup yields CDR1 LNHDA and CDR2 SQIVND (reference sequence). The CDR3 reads CASKDVSVTSSYEQYF. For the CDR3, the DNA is TGTGCCAGTAAGGACGTATCAGTGACGAGCTCCTACGAGCAGTACTTC.

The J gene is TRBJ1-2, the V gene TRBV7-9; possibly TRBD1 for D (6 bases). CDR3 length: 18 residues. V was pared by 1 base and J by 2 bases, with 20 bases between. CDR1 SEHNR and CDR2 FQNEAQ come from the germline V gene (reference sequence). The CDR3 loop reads CASSLDKFGQRVNYGYTF. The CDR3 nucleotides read TGTGCCAGCAGCTTAGACAAATTTGGACAGAGAGTCAACTATGGCTACACCTTC.

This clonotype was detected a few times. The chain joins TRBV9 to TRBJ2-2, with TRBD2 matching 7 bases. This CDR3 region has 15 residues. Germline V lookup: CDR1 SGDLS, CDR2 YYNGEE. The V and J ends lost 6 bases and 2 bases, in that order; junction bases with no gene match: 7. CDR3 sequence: CASNTGTTNTGELFF. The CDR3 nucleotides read TGTGCCAGCAACACCGGGACTACTAACACCGGGGAGCTGTTTTTT.

The CDR3 is CASSPRGHEQYF. The CDR3 DNA sequence: TGTGCCAGCAGCCCCAGAGGGCACGAGCAGTACTTC. This rearrangement joins TRBV7-9 to TRBJ2-7; tentatively, D is TRBD2 (5 bases). This CDR3 is built from 12 residues. Germline values: CDR1 SEHNR, CDR2 FQNEAQ (reference sequence). Trimming pared 5 bases from V and 5 bases from J, leaving 10 bases between.

The CDR3 loop is CASRTTSGGDNEQFF. The DNA of the CDR3 is TGTGCCAGCAGAACTACTAGCGGGGGAGACAATGAGCAGTTCTTC. V gene TRBV12-3 or TRBV12-4 combines with J gene TRBJ2-1; 11 bases match TRBD2. V was pared by 6 bases and J by 5 bases, with 6 bases of the junction left unmatched. The CDR3 has 15 amino acids.

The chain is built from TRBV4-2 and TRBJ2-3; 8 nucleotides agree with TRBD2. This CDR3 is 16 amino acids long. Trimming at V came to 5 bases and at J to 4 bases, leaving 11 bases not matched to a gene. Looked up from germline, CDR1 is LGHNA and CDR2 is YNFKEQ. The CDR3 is CASSFAAGTRSDTQYF. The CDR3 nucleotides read TGTGCCAGCAGCTTTGCGGCGGGGACTAGGTCAGATACGCAGTATTTT.

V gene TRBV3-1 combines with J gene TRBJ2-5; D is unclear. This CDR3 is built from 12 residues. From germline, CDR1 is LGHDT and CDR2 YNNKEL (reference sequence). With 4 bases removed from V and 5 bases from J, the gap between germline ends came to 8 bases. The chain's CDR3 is CASSPPYETQYF. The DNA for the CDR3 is TGTGCCAGCAGCCCCCCGTACGAGACCCAGTACTTC.

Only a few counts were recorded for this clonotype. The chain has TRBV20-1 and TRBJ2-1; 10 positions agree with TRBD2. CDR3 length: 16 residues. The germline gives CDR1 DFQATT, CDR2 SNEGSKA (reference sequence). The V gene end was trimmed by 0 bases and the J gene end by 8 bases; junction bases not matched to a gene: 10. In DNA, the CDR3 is TGCAGTGCTAGAGATCGGCTAGCGGGAGTAGTTTATGAGCAGTTCTTC. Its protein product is CSARDRLAGVVYEQFF.

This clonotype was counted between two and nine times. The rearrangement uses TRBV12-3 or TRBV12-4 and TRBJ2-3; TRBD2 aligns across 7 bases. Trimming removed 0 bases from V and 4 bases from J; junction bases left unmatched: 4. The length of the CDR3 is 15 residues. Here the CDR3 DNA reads TGTGCCAGCAGTTTAGCCAGACTAGCCGCAGATACGCAGTATTTT. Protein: CASSLARLAADTQYF.

CDR3 region: CASSEAGLPSVETDTQYF. The CDR3 DNA is TGTGCCAGCAGTGAAGCGGGCCTCCCCTCGGTTGAAACAGATACGCAGTATTTT. The chain links TRBV2 to TRBJ2-3; D gene ambiguous. Germline V lookup: CDR1 SNHLY, CDR2 FYNNEI. The V end was cut by 0 bases, the J end by 3 bases, with 19 bases between. The CDR3 has 18 amino acids.

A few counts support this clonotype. CDR3 nucleotides: TGTGCCAGCAGCTTGGGCGACAGCGGGGCCTACTCCTACAATGAGCAGTTCTTC. This gives the protein CASSLGDSGAYSYNEQFF. The V and J genes are TRBV5-5 and TRBJ2-1, with TRBD2 identical over 7 bases. The CDR3 length is 18 residues. Germline V gene lookup returns CDR1 SGHKS and CDR2 YYEKEE (reference sequence). Losses at the gene ends were 0 bases for V and 0 bases for J; bases not matched to a gene: 9.

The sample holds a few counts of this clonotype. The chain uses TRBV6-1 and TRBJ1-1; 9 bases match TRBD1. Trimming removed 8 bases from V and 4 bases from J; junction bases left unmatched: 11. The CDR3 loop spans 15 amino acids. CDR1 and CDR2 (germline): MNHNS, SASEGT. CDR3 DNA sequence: TGTGCCAGCCCCGGGACAGGGTTTTGGGGCACTGAAGCTTTCTTT. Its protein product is CASPGTGFWGTEAFF.

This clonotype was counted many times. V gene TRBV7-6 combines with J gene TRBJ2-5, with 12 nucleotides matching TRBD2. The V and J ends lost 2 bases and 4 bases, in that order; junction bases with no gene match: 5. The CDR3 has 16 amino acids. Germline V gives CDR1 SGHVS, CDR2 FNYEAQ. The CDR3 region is CASSLLAGGLLETQYF. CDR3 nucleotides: TGTGCCAGCAGCTTACTAGCGGGAGGGCTTTTAGAGACCCAGTACTTC. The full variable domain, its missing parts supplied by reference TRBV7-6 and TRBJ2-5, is GAGVSQSPRYKVTKRGQDVALRCDPISGHVSLYWYRQALGQGPEFLTYFNYEAQQDKSGLPNDRFSAERPEGSISTLTIQRTEQRDSAMYRCASSLLAGGLLETQYFGPGTRLLVL.

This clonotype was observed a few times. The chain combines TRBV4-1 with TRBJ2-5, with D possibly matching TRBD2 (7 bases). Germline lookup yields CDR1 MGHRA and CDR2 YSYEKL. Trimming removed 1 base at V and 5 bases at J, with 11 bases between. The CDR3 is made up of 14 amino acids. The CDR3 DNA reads TGCGCCAGCAGCCAAGTTGAGGGGGGGGAGACCCAGTACTTC. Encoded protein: CASSQVEGGETQYF.

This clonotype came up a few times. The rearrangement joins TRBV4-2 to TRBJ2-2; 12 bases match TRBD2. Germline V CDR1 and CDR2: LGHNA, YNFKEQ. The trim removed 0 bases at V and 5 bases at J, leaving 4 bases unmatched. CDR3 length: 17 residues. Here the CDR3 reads CASSQDLAGGRTGELFF. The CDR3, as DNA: TGTGCCAGCAGCCAAGATCTAGCGGGAGGGCGAACCGGGGAGCTGTTTTTT.

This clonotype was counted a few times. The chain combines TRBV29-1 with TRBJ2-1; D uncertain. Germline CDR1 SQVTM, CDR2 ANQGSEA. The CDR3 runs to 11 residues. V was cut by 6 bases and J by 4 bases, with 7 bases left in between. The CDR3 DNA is TGCAGCGTCCTGCTATACAATGAGCAGTTCTTC. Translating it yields CSVLLYNEQFF.

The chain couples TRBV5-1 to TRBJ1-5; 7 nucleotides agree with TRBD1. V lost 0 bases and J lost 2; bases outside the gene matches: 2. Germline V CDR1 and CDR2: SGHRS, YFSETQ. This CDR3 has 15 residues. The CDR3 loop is CASSLATGGNQPQHF. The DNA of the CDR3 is TGCGCCAGCAGCTTGGCAACAGGGGGCAATCAGCCCCAGCATTTT. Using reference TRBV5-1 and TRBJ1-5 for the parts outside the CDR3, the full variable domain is KAGVTQTPRYLIKTRGQQVTLSCSPISGHRSVSWYQQTPGQGLQFLFEYFSETQRNKGNFPGRFSGRQFSNSRSEMNVSTLELGDSALYLCASSLATGGNQPQHFGDGTRLSIL.

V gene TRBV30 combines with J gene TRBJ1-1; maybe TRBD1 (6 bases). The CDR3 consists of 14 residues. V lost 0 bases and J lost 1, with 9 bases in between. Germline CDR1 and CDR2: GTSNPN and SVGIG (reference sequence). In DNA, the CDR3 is TGTGCCTGGAGTGTGCCGACAGGGAACACTGAAGCTTTCTTT. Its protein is CAWSVPTGNTEAFF. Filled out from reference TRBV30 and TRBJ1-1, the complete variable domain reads SQTIHQWPATLVQPVGSPLSLECTVEGTSNPNLYWYRQAAGRGLQLLFYSVGIGQISSEVPQNLSASRPQDRQFILSSKKLLLSDSGFYLCAWSVPTGNTEAFFGQGTRLTVV.

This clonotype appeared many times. This CDR3 is CASSTPVAMDTGELFF. CDR3 sequence (DNA): TGTGCCAGCAGCACGCCCGTAGCTATGGACACCGGGGAGCTGTTTTTT. This sequence joins TRBV7-9 and TRBJ2-2; no clear D gene. CDR3 length: 16 amino acids. Germline CDR1 reads SEHNR; CDR2 reads FQNEAQ (reference sequence). Deletions cut 5 bases from V and 3 bases from J, with 16 bases between.

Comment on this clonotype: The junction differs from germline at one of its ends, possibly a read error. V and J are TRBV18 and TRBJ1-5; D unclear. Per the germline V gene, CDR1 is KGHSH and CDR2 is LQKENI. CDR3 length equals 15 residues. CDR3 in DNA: TGTGCCAGCTCGGTCAACACAATCGGCAATCAGCCCCAGCAATTT. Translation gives CASSVNTIGNQPQQF.

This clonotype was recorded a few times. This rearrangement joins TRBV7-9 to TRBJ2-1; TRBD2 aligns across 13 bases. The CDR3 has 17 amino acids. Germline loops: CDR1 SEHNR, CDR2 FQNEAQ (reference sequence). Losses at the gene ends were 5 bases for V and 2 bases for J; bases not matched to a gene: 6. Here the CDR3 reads CASSGGTSGKTYNEQFF. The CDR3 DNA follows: TGTGCCAGCAGCGGGGGGACTAGCGGGAAAACCTACAATGAGCAGTTCTTC.

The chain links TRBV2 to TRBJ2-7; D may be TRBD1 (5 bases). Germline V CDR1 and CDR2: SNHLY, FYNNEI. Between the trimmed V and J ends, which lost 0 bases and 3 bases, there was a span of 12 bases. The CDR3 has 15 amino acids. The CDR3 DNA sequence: TGTGCCAGCAGTGAAGCGCTTCAGGGCCGCTACGAGCAGTACTTC. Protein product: CASSEALQGRYEQYF. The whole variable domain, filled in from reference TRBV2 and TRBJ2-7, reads EPEVTQTPSHQVTQMGQEVILRCVPISNHLYFYWYRQILGQKVEFLVSFYNNEISEKSEIFDDQFSVERPDGSNFTLKIRSTKLEDSAMYFCASSEALQGRYEQYFGPGTRLTVT.